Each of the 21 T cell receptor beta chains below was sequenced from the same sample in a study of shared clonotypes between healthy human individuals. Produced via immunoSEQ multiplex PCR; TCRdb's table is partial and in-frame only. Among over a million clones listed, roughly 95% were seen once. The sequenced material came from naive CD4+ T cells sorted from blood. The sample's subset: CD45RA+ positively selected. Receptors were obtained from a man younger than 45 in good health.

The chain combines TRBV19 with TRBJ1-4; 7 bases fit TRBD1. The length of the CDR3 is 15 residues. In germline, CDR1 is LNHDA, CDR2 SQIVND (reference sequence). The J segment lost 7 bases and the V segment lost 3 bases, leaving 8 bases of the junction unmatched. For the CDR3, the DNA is TGTGCCAGTAGTATCACAGGGGCGCGAGGTGAAAAACTGTTTTTT. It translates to CASSITGARGEKLFF.

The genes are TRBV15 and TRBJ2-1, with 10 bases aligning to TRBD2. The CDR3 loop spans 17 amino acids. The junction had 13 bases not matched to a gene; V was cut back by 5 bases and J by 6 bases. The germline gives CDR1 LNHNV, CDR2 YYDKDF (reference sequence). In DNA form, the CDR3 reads TGTGCCACCAGCCTGCCCCAGCTAGCGGGAGTAGGCAATGAGCAGTTCTTC. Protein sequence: CATSLPQLAGVGNEQFF.

As DNA, the CDR3 is TGTGCCAGCAGTTTTTCCGGCAAGGATGAGCAGTTCTTC. This gives the protein CASSFSGKDEQFF. The genes are TRBV28 and TRBJ2-1; no reliable D call. Germline lookup yields CDR1 MDHEN and CDR2 SYDVKM. V lost 3 bases and J 8 bases, leaving 11 bases between the germline ends. The CDR3 contains 13 residues.

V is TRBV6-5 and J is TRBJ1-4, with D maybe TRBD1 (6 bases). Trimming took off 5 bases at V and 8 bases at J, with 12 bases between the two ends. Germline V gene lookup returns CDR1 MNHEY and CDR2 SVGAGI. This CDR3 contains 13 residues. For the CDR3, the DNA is TGTGCCAGCAGTACTGGGGGGCACGAAAAACTGTTTTTT. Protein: CASSTGGHEKLFF.

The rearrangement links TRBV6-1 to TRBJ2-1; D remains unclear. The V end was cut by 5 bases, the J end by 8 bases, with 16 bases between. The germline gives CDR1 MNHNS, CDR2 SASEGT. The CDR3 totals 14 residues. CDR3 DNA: TGTGCCAGCAGTCGAACTGACTTGGCCGATGAGCAGTTCTTC. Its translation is CASSRTDLADEQFF.

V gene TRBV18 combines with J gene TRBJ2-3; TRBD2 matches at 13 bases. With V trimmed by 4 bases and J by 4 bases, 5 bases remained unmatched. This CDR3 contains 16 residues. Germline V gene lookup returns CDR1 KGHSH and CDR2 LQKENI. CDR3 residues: CASSQGLAGSADTQYF. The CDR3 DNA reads TGTGCCAGCTCACAGGGACTAGCGGGATCTGCAGATACGCAGTATTTT. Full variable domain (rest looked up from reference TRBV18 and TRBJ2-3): NAGVMQNPRHLVRRRGQEARLRCSPMKGHSHVYWYRQLPEEGLKFMVYLQKENIIDESGMPKERFSAEFPKEGPSILRIQQVVRGDSAAYFCASSQGLAGSADTQYFGPGTRLTVL.

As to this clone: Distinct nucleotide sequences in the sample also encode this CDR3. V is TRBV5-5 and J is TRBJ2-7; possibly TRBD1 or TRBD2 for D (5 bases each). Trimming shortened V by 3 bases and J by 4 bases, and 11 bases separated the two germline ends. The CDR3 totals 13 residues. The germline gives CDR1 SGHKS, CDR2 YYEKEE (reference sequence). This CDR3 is CASSSGPGYEQYF. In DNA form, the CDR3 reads TGTGCCAGCAGCTCGGGACCTGGGTACGAGCAGTACTTC.

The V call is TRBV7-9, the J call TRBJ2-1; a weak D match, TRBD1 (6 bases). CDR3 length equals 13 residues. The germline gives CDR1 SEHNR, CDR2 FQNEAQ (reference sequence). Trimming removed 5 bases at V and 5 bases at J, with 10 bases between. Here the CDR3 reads CASSPRQDNEQFF. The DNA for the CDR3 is TGTGCCAGCAGCCCTAGACAGGACAATGAGCAGTTCTTC.

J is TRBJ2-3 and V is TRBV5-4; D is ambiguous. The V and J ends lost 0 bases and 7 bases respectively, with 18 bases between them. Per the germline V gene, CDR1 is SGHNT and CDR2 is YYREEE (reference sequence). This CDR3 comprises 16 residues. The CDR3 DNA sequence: TGTGCCAGCAGCTTGGTGGCATCAACCCTTACGAATACGCAGTATTTT. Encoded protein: CASSLVASTLTNTQYF.

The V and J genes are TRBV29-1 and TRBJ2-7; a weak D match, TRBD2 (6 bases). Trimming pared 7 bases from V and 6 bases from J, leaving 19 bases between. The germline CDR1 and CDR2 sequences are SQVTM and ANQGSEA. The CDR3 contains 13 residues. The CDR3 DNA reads TGCAGCGCCTCCGGGACTCTTGTGGGCGAGCAGTACTTC. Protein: CSASGTLVGEQYF.

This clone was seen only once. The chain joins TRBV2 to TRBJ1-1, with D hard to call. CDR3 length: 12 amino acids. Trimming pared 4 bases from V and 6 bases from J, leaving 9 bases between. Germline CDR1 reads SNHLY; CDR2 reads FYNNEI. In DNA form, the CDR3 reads TGTGCCAGCAGTGTGGGGAAACCTGAAGCTTTCTTT. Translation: CASSVGKPEAFF.

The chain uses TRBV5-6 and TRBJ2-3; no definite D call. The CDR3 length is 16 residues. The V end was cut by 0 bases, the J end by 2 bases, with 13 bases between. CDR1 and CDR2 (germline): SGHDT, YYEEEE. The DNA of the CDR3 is TGTGCCAGCAGCTTGGTAAGCTTAGGATACACAGATACGCAGTATTTT. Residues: CASSLVSLGYTDTQYF.

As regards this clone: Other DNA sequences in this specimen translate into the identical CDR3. The CDR3 sequence: CASSLGVAGGTTDTQYF. The CDR3 nucleotides read TGTGCCAGCAGCTTAGGGGTAGCGGGAGGGACCACAGATACGCAGTATTTT. The chain uses TRBV7-6 and TRBJ2-3; 11 bases map to TRBD2. This CDR3 comprises 17 residues. CDR1 SGHVS and CDR2 FNYEAQ come from the germline V gene. V gave up 1 base and J gave up 2 bases; unmatched junction bases: 5.

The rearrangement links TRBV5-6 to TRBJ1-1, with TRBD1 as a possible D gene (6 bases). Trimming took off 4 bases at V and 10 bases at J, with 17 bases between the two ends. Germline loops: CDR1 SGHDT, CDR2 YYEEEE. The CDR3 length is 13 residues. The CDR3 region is CASSRRTGQRAFF. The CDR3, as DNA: TGTGCCAGCAGCCGACGAACCGGACAGCGAGCTTTCTTT. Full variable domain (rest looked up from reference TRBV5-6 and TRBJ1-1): DAGVTQSPTHLIKTRGQQVTLRCSPKSGHDTVSWYQQALGQGPQFIFQYYEEEERQRGNFPDRFSGHQFPNYSSELNVNALLLGDSALYLCASSRRTGQRAFFGQGTRLTVV.

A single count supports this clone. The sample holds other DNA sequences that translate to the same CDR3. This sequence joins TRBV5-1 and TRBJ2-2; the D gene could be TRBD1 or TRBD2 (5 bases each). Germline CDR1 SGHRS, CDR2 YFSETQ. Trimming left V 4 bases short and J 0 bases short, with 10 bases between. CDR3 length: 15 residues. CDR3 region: CASSLGTANTGELFF. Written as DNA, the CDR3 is TGCGCCAGCAGCCTCGGGACGGCGAACACCGGGGAGCTGTTTTTT.

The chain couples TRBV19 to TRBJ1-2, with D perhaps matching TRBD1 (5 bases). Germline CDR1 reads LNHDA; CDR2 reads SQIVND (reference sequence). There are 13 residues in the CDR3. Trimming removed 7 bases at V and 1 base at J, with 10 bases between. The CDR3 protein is CASKRDFNYGYTF. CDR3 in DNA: TGTGCCAGTAAACGGGACTTTAACTATGGCTACACCTTC. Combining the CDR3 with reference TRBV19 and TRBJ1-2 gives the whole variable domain DGGITQSPKYLFRKEGQNVTLSCEQNLNHDAMYWYRQDPGQGLRLIYYSQIVNDFQKGDIAEGYSVSREKKESFPLTVTSAQKNPTAFYLCASKRDFNYGYTFGSGTRLTVV.

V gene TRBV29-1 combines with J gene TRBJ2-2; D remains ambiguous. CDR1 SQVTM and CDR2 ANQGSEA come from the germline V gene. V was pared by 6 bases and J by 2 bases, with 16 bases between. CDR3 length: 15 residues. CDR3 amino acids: CSVRRTLTNTGELFF. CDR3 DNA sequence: TGCAGCGTGAGACGGACCCTAACTAACACCGGGGAGCTGTTTTTT.

The CDR3 nucleotides read TGCGCCAGCAGCCAACCTAAACAGGGGGCGTCCGGGGAGCTGTTTTTT. Protein product: CASSQPKQGASGELFF. The genes are TRBV10-1 and TRBJ2-2; 9 positions match TRBD1. Germline assignment: CDR1 WNHNN and CDR2 SYGVQD (reference sequence). The CDR3 is made up of 16 amino acids. With V trimmed by 6 bases and J by 6 bases, 11 bases remained unmatched.

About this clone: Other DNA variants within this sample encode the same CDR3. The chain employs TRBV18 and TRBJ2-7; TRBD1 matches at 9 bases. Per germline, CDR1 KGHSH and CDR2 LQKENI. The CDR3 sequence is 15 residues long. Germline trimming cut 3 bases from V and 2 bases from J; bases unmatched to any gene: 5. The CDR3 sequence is CASSPLGTGTYEQYF. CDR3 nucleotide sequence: TGTGCCAGCTCACCTTTAGGGACAGGGACCTACGAGCAGTACTTC.

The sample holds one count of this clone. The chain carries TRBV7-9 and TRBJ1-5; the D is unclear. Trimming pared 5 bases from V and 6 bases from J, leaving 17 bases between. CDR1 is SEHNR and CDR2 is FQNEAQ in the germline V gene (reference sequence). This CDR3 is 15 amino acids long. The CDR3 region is CASSGLGETRQPQHF. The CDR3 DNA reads TGTGCCAGCAGCGGCCTCGGGGAGACACGTCAGCCCCAGCATTTT.

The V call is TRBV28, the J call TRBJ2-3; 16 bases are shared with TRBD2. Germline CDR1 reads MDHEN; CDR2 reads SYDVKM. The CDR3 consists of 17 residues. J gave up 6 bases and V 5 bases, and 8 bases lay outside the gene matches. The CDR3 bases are TGTGCCAGCAGTGTGACCGGGACTAGCGGGAGGGGGGATACGCAGTATTTT. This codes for CASSVTGTSGRGDTQYF. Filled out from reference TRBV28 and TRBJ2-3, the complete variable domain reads DVKVTQSSRYLVKRTGEKVFLECVQDMDHENMFWYRQDPGLGLRLIYFSYDVKMKEKGDIPEGYSVSREKKERFSLILESASTNQTSMYLCASSVTGTSGRGDTQYFGPGTRLTVL.